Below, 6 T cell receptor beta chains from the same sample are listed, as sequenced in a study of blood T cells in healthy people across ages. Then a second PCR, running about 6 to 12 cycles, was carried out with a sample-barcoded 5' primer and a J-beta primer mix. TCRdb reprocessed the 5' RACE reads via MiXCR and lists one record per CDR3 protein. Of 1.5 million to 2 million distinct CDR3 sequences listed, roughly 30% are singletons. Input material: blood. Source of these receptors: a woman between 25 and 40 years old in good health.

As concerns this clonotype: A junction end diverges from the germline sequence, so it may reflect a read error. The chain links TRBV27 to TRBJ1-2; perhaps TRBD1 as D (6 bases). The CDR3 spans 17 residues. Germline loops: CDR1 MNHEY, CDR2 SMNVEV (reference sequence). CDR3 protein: CASSARGGSPSNHGYTF. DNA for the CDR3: TGTGCCAGCAGCGCCAGGGGCGGGAGCCCCAGTAACCATGGCTACACCTTC.

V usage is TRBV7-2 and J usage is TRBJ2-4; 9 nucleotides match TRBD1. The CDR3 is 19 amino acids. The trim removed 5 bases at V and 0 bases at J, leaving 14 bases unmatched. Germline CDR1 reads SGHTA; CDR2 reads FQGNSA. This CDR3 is CASSPPGQGSTLAKNIQYF. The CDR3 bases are TGTGCCAGCAGCCCGCCGGGACAGGGCTCGACACTAGCCAAAAACATTCAGTACTTC.

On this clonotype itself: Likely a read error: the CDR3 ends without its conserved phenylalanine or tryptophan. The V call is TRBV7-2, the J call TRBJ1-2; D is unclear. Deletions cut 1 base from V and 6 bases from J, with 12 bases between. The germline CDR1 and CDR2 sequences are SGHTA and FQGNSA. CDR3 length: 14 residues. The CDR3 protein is CASSLDQGGDGYTC. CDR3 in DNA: TGTGCCAGCAGCTTAGATCAAGGCGGAGATGGCTACACCTGC.

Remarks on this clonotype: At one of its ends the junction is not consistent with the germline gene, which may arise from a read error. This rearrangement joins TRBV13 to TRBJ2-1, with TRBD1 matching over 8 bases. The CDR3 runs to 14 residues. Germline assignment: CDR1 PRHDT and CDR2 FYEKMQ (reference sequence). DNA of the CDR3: TGTGCCAGCAGTTTAGGGGACAGGCCTTTTGAGCAGTTCTTC. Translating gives CASSLGDRPFEQFF.

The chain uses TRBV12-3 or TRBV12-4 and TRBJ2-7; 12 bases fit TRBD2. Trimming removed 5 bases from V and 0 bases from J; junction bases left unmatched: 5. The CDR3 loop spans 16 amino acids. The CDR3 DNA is TGTGCCAGCAGTCATCAGACTAGCGGGAGCTCCTACGAGCAGTACTTC. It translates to CASSHQTSGSSYEQYF.

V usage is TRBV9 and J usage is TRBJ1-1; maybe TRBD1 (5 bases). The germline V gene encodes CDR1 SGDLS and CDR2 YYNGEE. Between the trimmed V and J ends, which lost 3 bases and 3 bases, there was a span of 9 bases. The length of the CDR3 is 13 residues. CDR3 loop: CASSGWGDTEAFF. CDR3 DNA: TGTGCCAGCAGCGGGTGGGGCGACACTGAAGCTTTCTTT.